This T cell receptor beta chain was sequenced for a study of blood T cells in healthy people across ages. Study background: About one barcoded beta molecule per two T cells came from capture by template switching.

The study, taken as a whole, reports: Long-lived and aged donors differed, with more naive CD4+ cells and higher diversity in the long-lived. Significant beta diversity loss was already apparent by age approximately 40, declining roughly linearly.

With regard to this clonotype: No antigen is known for it.

This CDR3 has 13 residues. Germline values: CDR1 SGHTA, CDR2 FQGTGA. The ends lost 5 bases at V and 6 bases at J; junction bases unmatched: 5. Primers used in a second PCR of about 7 to 12 cycles were a sample-barcoded 5' primer and a J-beta primer mix. TCRdb analysed the 5' RACE reads with MiXCR anew, one entry per CDR3 protein. Seen here are fewer than 1,200,000 distinct CDR3 sequences, 25% observed once, and the top ten hold around 0.7%. The same specimen was also included in a second study, on T cells of mothers and their children. That publication notes: Thymic selection, a shaping force on TCR recombination output, acts similarly in related and unrelated pairs.

This sequence joins TRBV7-3 and TRBJ2-5; 8 nucleotides line up with TRBD1. Sequenced input: blood. This TCR was sampled from a girl aged 2-10 years in good health. The CDR3 DNA reads TGTGCCAGCAGCCCCGGACAGGGACAGACCCAGTACTTC. Its protein product is CASSPGQGQTQYF.